A single sample is the source of the 10 T cell receptor beta chains below, sequenced in a study of T cell changes during pregnancy in multiple sclerosis. Data came from immunoSEQ multiplex PCR; TCRdb stores just in-frame clones and leaves some out. Of 110,000 or so clones in the sample, over 85% are singletons; the top ten hold 6.2%. Material: peripheral blood, obtained before pregnancy. Receptor source: a female donor with multiple sclerosis, enrolled in a pregnancy study.

The V and J genes are TRBV13 and TRBJ2-1; 11 nucleotides align to TRBD2. The CDR3 loop spans 16 amino acids. CDR1 and CDR2 (germline): PRHDT, FYEKMQ (reference sequence). V was clipped by 1 base and J by 9 bases; unmatched bases: 8. Here the CDR3 DNA reads TGTGCCAGCAGCTTAGACAGGCTAGCGGGAGGAAGTGAGCAGTTCTTC. It encodes CASSLDRLAGGSEQFF.

The CDR3 loop reads CASRIRQDSNQPQHF. The DNA of the CDR3 is TGTGCCAGCAGGATTAGACAGGATAGCAATCAGCCCCAGCATTTT. V and J are TRBV6-1 and TRBJ1-5; D is possibly TRBD1 (6 bases). Trimming shortened V by 6 bases and J by 0 bases, and 12 bases separated the two germline ends. The V gene's germline CDR1 is MNHNS and CDR2 SASEGT. The CDR3 consists of 15 residues.

V is TRBV5-1 and J is TRBJ1-1, with D unresolved. Germline loops: CDR1 SGHRS, CDR2 YFSETQ. V was clipped by 0 bases and J by 8 bases, with 11 bases between them. This CDR3 region has 13 residues. For the CDR3, the DNA is TGCGCCAGCAGCTTGGATGGTCCTAAAGAAGCTTTCTTT. Residues: CASSLDGPKEAFF.

This clone has just one count. The V call is TRBV7-9, the J call TRBJ1-2; maybe TRBD1 (5 bases). Looked up from germline, CDR1 is SEHNR and CDR2 is FQNEAQ (reference sequence). The CDR3 covers 17 residues. The V end lost 1 base, the J end lost 4 bases, and 19 bases lay between the germline ends. CDR3 sequence reads: CASSLVGGGLNLYGYTF. The CDR3 DNA is TGTGCCAGCAGCTTAGTGGGGGGAGGCCTGAACCTCTATGGCTACACCTTC.

This clone was found a few times. The chain recombines TRBV7-2 with TRBJ2-7, with TRBD2 identical over 16 bases. The V gene end was trimmed by 0 bases and the J gene end by 6 bases; junction bases not matched to a gene: 2. Germline CDR1 reads SGHTA; CDR2 reads FQGNSA. The CDR3 is 16 residues long. CDR3 DNA: TGTGCCAGCAGCTTAGCTGGGACTAGCGGGGGGGGCGAGCAGTACTTC. Protein sequence: CASSLAGTSGGGEQYF.

This CDR3 is CASSPWTSGGATGELFF. The CDR3 coding sequence is TGTGCCAGCAGCCCCTGGACTAGCGGGGGGGCCACCGGGGAGCTGTTTTTT. V is TRBV5-6 and J is TRBJ2-2, with TRBD2 identical over 15 bases. Losses at the gene ends were 4 bases for V and 4 bases for J; bases not matched to a gene: 5. The CDR3 has 17 amino acids. Germline CDR1 SGHDT, CDR2 YYEEEE.

This rearrangement joins TRBV18 to TRBJ2-3, with D possibly matching TRBD2 (5 bases). V was clipped by 3 bases and J by 2 bases, with 6 bases between them. This CDR3 has 13 amino acids. Looked up from germline, CDR1 is KGHSH and CDR2 is LQKENI. The CDR3 is CASSPDSTDTQYF. CDR3 bases: TGTGCCAGCTCACCGGACTCCACAGATACGCAGTATTTT.

This clone was seen once. The chain joins TRBV19 to TRBJ2-1; D possibly corresponds to TRBD1 (6 bases). V was cut by 3 bases and J by 3 bases, with 27 bases left in between. The germline gives CDR1 LNHDA, CDR2 SQIVND (reference sequence). The length of the CDR3 is 20 residues. The CDR3: CASSMDSGRGRLALYNEQFF. As DNA, the CDR3 is TGTGCCAGTAGTATGGACAGTGGGAGAGGACGGCTAGCCCTCTACAATGAGCAGTTCTTC.

This chain connects TRBV5-1 to TRBJ2-3; 9 bases are a match to TRBD2. The CDR3 is made up of 15 amino acids. CDR1 and CDR2 (germline): SGHRS, YFSETQ. The trim removed 1 base at V and 2 bases at J, leaving 2 bases unmatched. CDR3 protein: CASSLPSGDTDTQYF. The CDR3 DNA reads as TGCGCCAGCAGCTTGCCTAGCGGGGACACAGATACGCAGTATTTT.

This clone was observed a single time. V is TRBV28 and J is TRBJ1-4; tentatively, D is TRBD1 (5 bases). The V end was cut by 5 bases, the J end by 5 bases, with 18 bases between. Germline lookup yields CDR1 MDHEN and CDR2 SYDVKM. The CDR3 sequence is 16 residues long. CDR3 protein: CASSPPGRGLNEKLFF. The CDR3 nucleotides read TGTGCCAGCAGTCCGCCTGGTCGGGGGTTAAATGAAAAACTGTTTTTT.